This T cell receptor beta chain was recovered during a study of control samples from healthy donors and cancer patients. The table came from immunoSEQ multiplex PCR; TCRdb's copy has only in-frame clones and leaves some out. Found here are approximately 130,000 clones, about 90% of them singletons; the top ten hold 2.9%. The specimen sequenced was blood. This receptor was taken from a man aged 60 to 75 in good health.

Here the CDR3 reads CASSSPGTSTYEQYF. Written as DNA, the CDR3 is TGTGCCAGCAGCTCCCCCGGGACTTCAACCTACGAGCAGTACTTC. This rearrangement joins TRBV13 to TRBJ2-7, with D maybe TRBD2 (6 bases). Germline values: CDR1 PRHDT, CDR2 FYEKMQ (reference sequence). The CDR3 has 15 residues. V was shortened by 4 bases and J by 2 bases, with 15 bases between the two germline ends. The full variable domain, in which reference TRBV13 and TRBJ2-7 provide the parts outside the CDR3, is AAGVIQSPRHLIKEKRETATLKCYPIPRHDTVYWYQQGPGQDPQFLISFYEKMQSDKGSIPDRFSAQQFSDYHSELNMSSLELGDSALYFCASSSPGTSTYEQYFGPGTRLTVT.